These 25 T cell receptor beta chains share one sample of origin, sequenced in a study of T cell therapy after organ transplantation. What these receptors recognize is not known. Here immunoSEQ multiplex PCR was the method, and the copy in TCRdb shows in-frame clones only, minus some. There are about 48,000 clones in the sample; about 95% occur only once, and over 2.5% lies in the top ten. Sequenced here: CD8+ T cells from blood, sampled before autologous CMV-specific T cell therapy. These receptors came from a human patient who had received a solid organ transplant and had CMV disease.

The chain joins TRBV4-1 to TRBJ1-3, with D perhaps matching TRBD1 (6 bases). Germline V gives CDR1 MGHRA, CDR2 YSYEKL. The CDR3 consists of 16 residues. Trimming removed 1 base at V and 2 bases at J, with 12 bases between. The CDR3 nucleotides read TGCGCCAGCAGCCAAGGTACGGAGGGGGCTGGAAACACCATATATTTT. It yields the protein CASSQGTEGAGNTIYF.

The chain uses TRBV4-3 and TRBJ2-3; possible D gene TRBD1, 6 bases. The ends were cut back, 5 bases at V and 0 bases at J, with 12 bases in the middle. In germline, CDR1 is LGHNA, CDR2 YSLEER. CDR3 size: 15 residues. CDR3 loop: CASSGRQASTDTQYF. The DNA of the CDR3 is TGCGCCAGCAGCGGCCGACAGGCTAGCACAGATACGCAGTATTTT.

The rearrangement joins TRBV7-9 to TRBJ1-1; tentatively, D is TRBD1 (6 bases). Trimming removed 7 bases from V and 7 bases from J, with 10 bases in between. Per germline, CDR1 SEHNR and CDR2 FQNEAQ (reference sequence). CDR3 length: 11 residues. In DNA form, the CDR3 reads TGTGCCAGCAACAACAGGGATGAAGCTTTCTTT. Translated, it gives CASNNRDEAFF.

Note on this clone: Germline is not matched at one junction end, which may reflect a read error. The rearrangement links TRBV2 to TRBJ2-1, with a possible D match to TRBD2 (5 bases). Germline CDR1 SNHLY, CDR2 FYNNEI. The CDR3 length is 12 residues. CDR3 DNA: TGTGCCAGTAGTGACGGGGAGAATGAGCAGTTCTTC. This encodes CASSDGENEQFF.

The chain uses TRBV5-8 and TRBJ1-1; D unresolved. Germline values: CDR1 SGHTS, CDR2 YDEGEE. There are 13 residues in the CDR3. V lost 2 bases, J lost 4 bases, and 9 bases lay in between. As DNA, the CDR3 is TGTGCCAGCAGCTTAACCCCGGGCACTGAAGCTTTCTTT. This gives the protein CASSLTPGTEAFF.

This clone was seen just once. The chain carries TRBV9 and TRBJ1-3; 9 nucleotides agree with TRBD1. The J segment lost 4 bases and the V segment lost 4 bases, leaving 9 bases of the junction unmatched. In germline, CDR1 is SGDLS, CDR2 YYNGEE. The CDR3 is 16 residues long. The CDR3 loop reads CASSIGTGRSGNTIYF. The CDR3, as DNA: TGTGCCAGCAGCATTGGGACAGGGAGGTCGGGAAACACCATATATTTT.

This sequence joins TRBV27 and TRBJ1-1; the D gene is possibly TRBD1 (5 bases). The CDR3 is made up of 14 amino acids. The germline CDR1 and CDR2 sequences are MNHEY and SMNVEV (reference sequence). Trimming took off 10 bases at V and 1 base at J, with 16 bases between the two ends. The CDR3 spells CATKTGTGNTEAFF. CDR3 DNA sequence: TGTGCCACCAAAACCGGGACGGGGAACACTGAAGCTTTCTTT.

The sample holds a few counts of this clone. The chain is built from TRBV6-5 and TRBJ1-1; a weak D match, TRBD1 (6 bases). V was cut by 6 bases and J by 1 base, with 9 bases left in between. The CDR3 is made up of 13 amino acids. From germline, CDR1 is MNHEY and CDR2 SVGAGI. The CDR3 spells CASSAGANTEAFF. For the CDR3, the DNA is TGTGCCAGCAGCGCAGGGGCGAACACTGAAGCTTTCTTT.

The chain couples TRBV6-5 to TRBJ2-7; TRBD2 agrees at 7 bases. Trimming at V came to 2 bases and at J to 5 bases, leaving 3 bases not matched to a gene. This CDR3 is built from 13 residues. Germline V lookup: CDR1 MNHEY, CDR2 SVGAGI. CDR3 in amino acids: CASSYRGGNEQYF. CDR3 in DNA: TGTGCCAGCAGTTACAGGGGAGGGAACGAGCAGTACTTC.

The chain employs TRBV5-4 and TRBJ1-1, with 8 bases fitting TRBD1. The CDR3 sequence is 13 residues long. The germline V gene has CDR1 SGHNT and CDR2 YYREEE (reference sequence). The trim removed 4 bases at V and 7 bases at J, leaving 6 bases unmatched. The chain's CDR3 is CASSIDRGSEAFF. CDR3 DNA sequence: TGTGCCAGCAGCATCGACAGGGGAAGTGAAGCTTTCTTT.

This chain connects TRBV6-5 to TRBJ2-1; 10 bases map to TRBD1. Germline assignment: CDR1 MNHEY and CDR2 SVGAGI. The CDR3 is 14 residues long. The trim removed 1 base at V and 6 bases at J, leaving 0 bases unmatched. CDR3 sequence (DNA): TGTGCCAGCAGTTACTGGACAGGGGGCAATGAGCAGTTCTTC. It specifies CASSYWTGGNEQFF.

This chain links TRBV5-1 with TRBJ1-1; D gene ambiguous. This CDR3 comprises 14 residues. Germline lookup yields CDR1 SGHRS and CDR2 YFSETQ. With 1 base removed from V and 0 bases from J, the gap between germline ends came to 7 bases. The DNA for the CDR3 is TGCGCCAGCAGCTTGCAGGCTATGAACACTGAAGCTTTCTTT. Translated: CASSLQAMNTEAFF.

Comment on this clone: This sample also contains other DNA sequences that code for the same CDR3. V gene TRBV6-5 combines with J gene TRBJ1-1, with TRBD1 as a possible D gene (5 bases). Germline loops: CDR1 MNHEY, CDR2 SVGAGI. Deletions cut 4 bases from V and 1 base from J, with 7 bases between. The CDR3 loop spans 13 amino acids. This CDR3 reads CASSFGANTEAFF. Written as DNA, the CDR3 is TGTGCCAGCAGTTTCGGGGCGAACACTGAAGCTTTCTTT.

The chain employs TRBV5-1 and TRBJ1-2; D gene unclear. V lost 4 bases to trimming and J lost 6 bases, with 16 bases between them. The length of the CDR3 is 14 residues. From germline, CDR1 is SGHRS and CDR2 YFSETQ. The CDR3 DNA sequence: TGCGCCAGCAGCCTGGCCAGCATGAATGATGGCTACACCTTC. Translating gives CASSLASMNDGYTF.

V is TRBV7-9 and J is TRBJ1-1; D call uncertain. V shed 6 bases and J shed 7 bases, with 12 bases lying between them. The CDR3 is 12 residues long. Germline CDR1 and CDR2: SEHNR and FQNEAQ (reference sequence). In DNA, the CDR3 is TGTGCCAGCAGTAGGCTGCGGGATGAAGCTTTCTTT. Protein product: CASSRLRDEAFF.

Details on this clone: Other DNA sequences in this sample translate to the same CDR3. This rearrangement joins TRBV19 to TRBJ2-3; D unresolved. The CDR3 contains 13 residues. V dropped 1 base and J dropped 0 bases, with 2 bases sitting between them. Germline V gene data show CDR1 as LNHDA and CDR2 as SQIVND (reference sequence). CDR3 in DNA: TGTGCCAGTAGTATAGGGAGCACAGATACGCAGTATTTT. Its translation: CASSIGSTDTQYF. Looking up the rest from reference TRBV19 and TRBJ2-3 gives the full variable domain: DGGITQSPKYLFRKEGQNVTLSCEQNLNHDAMYWYRQDPGQGLRLIYYSQIVNDFQKGDIAEGYSVSREKKESFPLTVTSAQKNPTAFYLCASSIGSTDTQYFGPGTRLTVL.

The rearrangement links TRBV13 to TRBJ1-3; tentatively, D is TRBD1 (6 bases). CDR3 length equals 16 residues. From germline, CDR1 is PRHDT and CDR2 FYEKMQ (reference sequence). Trimming cost V 0 bases and J 3 bases, with 12 bases left between them. The CDR3 loop reads CASSLGLGGSGNTIYF. In DNA, the CDR3 is TGTGCCAGCAGCTTAGGCCTGGGGGGCAGTGGAAACACCATATATTTT.

The chain combines TRBV7-9 with TRBJ2-7, with 12 positions matching TRBD2. Germline V gene lookup returns CDR1 SEHNR and CDR2 FQNEAQ (reference sequence). The CDR3 runs to 15 residues. After removal of 5 bases from V and 2 bases from J, the junction contained 4 bases not matched to a gene. Here the CDR3 DNA reads TGTGCCAGCAGCCAAACTAGCGGGAGGACCTACGAGCAGTACTTC. As protein: CASSQTSGRTYEQYF. Complete variable domain (other parts from reference TRBV7-9 and TRBJ2-7): DTGVSQNPRHKITKRGQNVTFRCDPISEHNRLYWYRQTLGQGPEFLTYFQNEAQLEKSRLLSDRFSAERPKGSFSTLEIQRTEQGDSAMYLCASSQTSGRTYEQYFGPGTRLTVT.

The V and J genes are TRBV10-2 and TRBJ2-1, with D uncertain. CDR1 WSHSY and CDR2 SAAADI come from the germline V gene. The CDR3 runs 11 residues. Trimming shortened V by 4 bases and J by 10 bases, and 8 bases separated the two germline ends. The CDR3 spells CASSGLTEQFF. For the CDR3, the DNA is TGCGCCAGCAGTGGACTGACGGAGCAGTTCTTC.

This chain uses TRBV2 with TRBJ2-2, with 8 bases that match TRBD2. The CDR3 sequence is 15 residues long. Germline CDR1 SNHLY, CDR2 FYNNEI. Trimming removed 4 bases from V and 4 bases from J; junction bases left unmatched: 5. In nucleotides, the CDR3 is TGTGCCAGCAGTGGGGGGACTAGGGCCACCGGGGAGCTGTTTTTT. It is translated as CASSGGTRATGELFF. Filled out from reference TRBV2 and TRBJ2-2, the complete variable domain reads EPEVTQTPSHQVTQMGQEVILRCVPISNHLYFYWYRQILGQKVEFLVSFYNNEISEKSEIFDDQFSVERPDGSNFTLKIRSTKLEDSAMYFCASSGGTRATGELFFGEGSRLTVL.

In regard to this clone: An end of the junction does not agree with germline; a read error may underlie this. Within the sample, other DNA sequences also encode this same CDR3. The V call is TRBV7-9, the J call TRBJ1-5, with a weak D call TRBD1 (5 bases). The CDR3 length is 12 residues. The germline CDR1 and CDR2 sequences are SEHNR and FQNEAQ (reference sequence). Here the CDR3 reads CASSLGDQPQHF. The CDR3 DNA sequence: TGTGCCAGTAGCTTGGGGGATCAGCCCCAGCATTTT.

The chain uses TRBV7-6 and TRBJ1-4, with D unresolved. V gave up 0 bases and J gave up 2 bases, with 10 bases separating them. Germline lookup yields CDR1 SGHVS and CDR2 FNYEAQ. The length of the CDR3 is 16 residues. The DNA of the CDR3 is TGTGCCAGCAGCTTAGCAGAGAGCGCGACTAATGAAAAACTGTTTTTT. Its protein product is CASSLAESATNEKLFF.

The chain links TRBV21-1 to TRBJ2-2; TRBD2 reflects the table's D call only, with no check against the DNA. TRBV21-1 counts as a pseudogene. The CDR3 covers 15 residues. CDR3 region: CASSAGLANTGELFF. Here the CDR3 DNA reads TGTGCCAGCAGCGCGGGACTAGCGAACACCGGGGAGCTGTTTTTT.

V and J are TRBV27 and TRBJ2-7, with TRBD1 matching 7 bases. The germline CDR1 and CDR2 sequences are MNHEY and SMNVEV (reference sequence). The CDR3 covers 16 residues. V gave up 2 bases and J gave up 0 bases; unmatched junction bases: 7. This chain's CDR3 is CASSLEDGTASYEQYF. The CDR3 region has the DNA TGTGCCAGCAGTTTAGAAGATGGGACAGCCTCCTACGAGCAGTACTTC.

V usage is TRBV27 and J usage is TRBJ1-5; the D gene is possibly TRBD1 (6 bases). The CDR3 is 16 residues long. Trimming pared 3 bases from V and 0 bases from J, leaving 12 bases between. Germline-derived CDR1 and CDR2 are MNHEY and SMNVEV (reference sequence). The CDR3 reads CASSLGGAYSNQPQHF. The DNA for the CDR3 is TGTGCCAGCAGTTTGGGGGGGGCATATAGCAATCAGCCCCAGCATTTT.